The 3 T cell receptor beta chains in this list originate from one sample, sequenced in a study of T cells in Graves' hyperthyroidism and ophthalmopathy. There were TCR beta CDR3 regions amplified from RNA transcripts. During a first-round RT-PCR of the TCR CDR3, the HTBI primer set was used. TCRdb ran MiXCR on the multiplex PCR reads and lists one entry per CDR3 protein. The sample lists approximately 600,000 distinct CDR3 sequences; about 15% were seen once. Sequencing input: blood. The receptors derive from a woman aged 40 to 50 with Graves' ophthalmopathy.

In this sample, this clonotype turned up many times. This chain uses TRBV6-2 or TRBV6-3 with TRBJ2-7, with D possibly TRBD2 on 6 matching bases. The CDR3 consists of 15 residues. The germline CDR1 and CDR2 sequences are MNHEY and SVGEGT. V was pared by 7 bases and J by 0 bases, with 16 bases between. This CDR3 reads CASNGLGLSSYEQYF. The DNA for the CDR3 is TGTGCCAGCAACGGATTGGGACTCAGCTCCTACGAGCAGTACTTC.

This clonotype was counted at least ten times. This chain uses TRBV28 with TRBJ2-7, with TRBD1 identical over 8 bases. The germline CDR1 and CDR2 sequences are MDHEN and SYDVKM. V shed 6 bases, J shed 5 bases, and the junction held 9 bases outside the gene matches. This CDR3 spans 14 amino acids. The CDR3 here is CASSEGTGDNEQYF. The CDR3 DNA sequence: TGTGCCAGCAGCGAAGGGACAGGTGATAACGAGCAGTACTTC.

This clonotype was recorded at least ten times. In nucleotides, the CDR3 is TGTGCCAGCAGTTGGGGACAGATGAACACTGAAGCTTTCTTT. Its protein product is CASSWGQMNTEAFF. J is TRBJ1-1 and V is TRBV5-6; TRBD1 aligns across 7 bases. CDR1 is SGHDT and CDR2 is YYEEEE in the germline V gene. Germline trimming cut 5 bases from V and 0 bases from J; bases unmatched to any gene: 4. The CDR3 is 14 amino acids.